This paragraph covers one T cell receptor (beta chain) sequence. Its specificity is not known. The data are from a study of T cell responses to AZD1222 COVID-19 vaccine. Study-wide findings and caveats: The study found vaccine-associated CD4 TCRs spanning spike, dominant at 160-218 and 743-854. No repertoire was sampled before or during the peak T cell response, only after it. Just 5 or 6 AZD1222 recipients tested seropositive at baseline.

Some clones are missing from TCRdb's copy, which holds only in-frame ones; the method was immunoSEQ multiplex PCR. The sample contains 120,000 or so clones, 88% of which appear only once. V was cut by 4 bases and J by 3 bases, with 14 bases left in between. Germline V gene sequence: CDR1 SGHRS, CDR2 YFSETQ. This CDR3 contains 14 residues. The TCR sequence derives from an adult who received the AZD1222 COVID-19 vaccine. The chain couples TRBV5-1 to TRBJ2-7, with D possibly being TRBD1 or TRBD2 (5 bases each). Source: peripheral blood, taken 28 days after the second AZD1222 dose. The CDR3 spells CASSPRGPVYEQYF. CDR3 DNA sequence: TGCGCCAGCAGCCCGAGGGGACCGGTCTACGAGCAGTACTTC. The full variable domain, in which reference TRBV5-1 and TRBJ2-7 provide the parts outside the CDR3, is KAGVTQTPRYLIKTRGQQVTLSCSPISGHRSVSWYQQTPGQGLQFLFEYFSETQRNKGNFPGRFSGRQFSNSRSEMNVSTLELGDSALYLCASSPRGPVYEQYFGPGTRLTVT.